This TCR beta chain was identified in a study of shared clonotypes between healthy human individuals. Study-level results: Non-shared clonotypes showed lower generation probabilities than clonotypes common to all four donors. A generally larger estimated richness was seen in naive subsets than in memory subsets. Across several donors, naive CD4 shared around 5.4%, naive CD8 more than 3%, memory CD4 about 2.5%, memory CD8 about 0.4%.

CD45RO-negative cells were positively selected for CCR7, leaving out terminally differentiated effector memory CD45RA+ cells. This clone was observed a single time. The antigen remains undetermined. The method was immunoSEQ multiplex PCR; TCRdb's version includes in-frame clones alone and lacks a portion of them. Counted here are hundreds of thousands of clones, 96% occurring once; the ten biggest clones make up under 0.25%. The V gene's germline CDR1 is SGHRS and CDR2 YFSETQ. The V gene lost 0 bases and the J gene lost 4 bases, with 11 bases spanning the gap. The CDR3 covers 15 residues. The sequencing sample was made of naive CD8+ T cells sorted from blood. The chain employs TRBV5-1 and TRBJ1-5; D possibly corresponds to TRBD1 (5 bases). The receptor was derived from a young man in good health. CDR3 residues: CASSLAGARNQPQHF. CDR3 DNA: TGCGCCAGCAGCTTGGCCGGGGCGCGTAATCAGCCCCAGCATTTT.